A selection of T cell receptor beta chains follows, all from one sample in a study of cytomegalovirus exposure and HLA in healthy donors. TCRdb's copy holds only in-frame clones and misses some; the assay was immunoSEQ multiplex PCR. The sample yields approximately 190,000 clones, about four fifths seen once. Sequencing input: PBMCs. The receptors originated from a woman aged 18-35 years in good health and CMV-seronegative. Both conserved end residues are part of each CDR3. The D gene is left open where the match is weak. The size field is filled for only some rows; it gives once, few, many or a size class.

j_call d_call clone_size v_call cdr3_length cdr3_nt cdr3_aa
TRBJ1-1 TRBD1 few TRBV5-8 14 TGTGCCAGCAGCTCCATCGGGACAGGGCCTTCTGCTTTCTTT CASSSIGTGPSAFF
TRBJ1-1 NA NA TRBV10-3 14 TGTGCCATCAGTGAGGCGACAGATTTCCTTGAAGCTTTCTTT CAISEATDFLEAFF
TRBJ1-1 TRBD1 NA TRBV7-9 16 TGTGCCAGCAGCTTAGTTACGGGACAGGGGAACACTGAAGCTTTCTTT CASSLVTGQGNTEAFF
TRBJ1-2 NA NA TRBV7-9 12 TGTGCCAGCAGCCTCGCAGGTTTTGGCTACACCTTC CASSLAGFGYTF
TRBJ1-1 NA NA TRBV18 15 TGTGCCAGCTCACCGGTGGACAGCATGAACACTGAAGCTTTCTTT CASSPVDSMNTEAFF
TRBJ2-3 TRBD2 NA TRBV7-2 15 TGTGCCAGCAGACAGCCGGGACTAGCGGGAGATACGCAGTATTTT CASRQPGLAGDTQYF
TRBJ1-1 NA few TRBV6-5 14 TGTGCCAGCAGTTACTCAGGGGAAGCCACTGAAGCTTTCTTT CASSYSGEATEAFF
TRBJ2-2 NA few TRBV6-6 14 TGTGCCAGCCAAACAGGGACGAACACCGGGGAGCTGTTTTTT CASQTGTNTGELFF
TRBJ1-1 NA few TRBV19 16 TGTGCCAGTATAGCGTCGGGGGAGGGTGTGAACACTGAAGCTTTCTTT CASIASGEGVNTEAFF
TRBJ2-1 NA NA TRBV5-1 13 TGCGCCAGCAGCTTCAGGGGTGGCAATGAGCAGTTCTTC CASSFRGGNEQFF
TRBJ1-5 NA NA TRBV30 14 TGTGCCTGGAGCGAACAGGGAAACAATCAGCCCCAGCATTTT CAWSEQGNNQPQHF
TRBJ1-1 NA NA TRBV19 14 TGTGCCAGTAGTATAAGGGAGGAGAACACTGAAGCTTTCTTT CASSIREENTEAFF
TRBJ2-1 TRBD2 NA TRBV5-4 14 TGTGCCAGCAGCTTGTACTGGGGGGAGGGTGAGCAGTTCTTC CASSLYWGEGEQFF
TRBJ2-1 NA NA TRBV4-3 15 TGCGCCAGCAGCCAAGGGGGCGGAATCAACAATGAGCAGTTCTTC CASSQGGGINNEQFF
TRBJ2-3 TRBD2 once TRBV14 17 TGTGCCAGCAGCCCTCGTTTAGCGGGAGTCGGCACAGATACGCAGTATTTT CASSPRLAGVGTDTQYF
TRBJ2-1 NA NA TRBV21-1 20 TGTGCCAGCAGCAAAAGGAAAAAGGCGACTAGCGGGAGACGCCACAATGAGCAGTTCTTC CASSKRKKATSGRRHNEQFF
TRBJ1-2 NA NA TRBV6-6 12 TGTGCCAGTAACCCGACGAGCGCTGGCTACACCTTC CASNPTSAGYTF
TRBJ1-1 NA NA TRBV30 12 TGTGCCTATGGGGGGGTAAACACTGAAGCTTTCTTT CAYGGVNTEAFF
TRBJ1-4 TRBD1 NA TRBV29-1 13 TGCAGCGTTGAGACAGGGTTAGGGGAAAAACTGTTTTTT CSVETGLGEKLFF
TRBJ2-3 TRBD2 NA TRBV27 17 TGTGCCAGCAGTTTATCATCCCGAGGACTAGAAGGAGATACGCAGTATTTT CASSLSSRGLEGDTQYF
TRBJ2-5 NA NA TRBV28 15 TGTGCCAGCAGTTTACAGGGGAGTTGGCAAGAGACCCAGTACTTC CASSLQGSWQETQYF
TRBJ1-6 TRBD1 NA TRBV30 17 TGTGCCTGGAGTCCGGGACAGGCTGGCTCCTATAATTCACCCCTCCACTTT CAWSPGQAGSYNSPLHF
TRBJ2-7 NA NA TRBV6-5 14 TGTGCCAGCAGCGGGTGGACAAACACCTACGAGCAGTACTTC CASSGWTNTYEQYF
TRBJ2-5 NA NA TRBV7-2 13 TGTGCCAGCAGCTTAAGACAGGCGGAGACCCAGTACTTC CASSLRQAETQYF
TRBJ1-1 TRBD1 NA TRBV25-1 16 TGTGCCAGCAGTGAACTGGGCACAGGGGAGAACACTGAAGCTTTCTTT CASSELGTGENTEAFF
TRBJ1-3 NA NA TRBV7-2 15 TGTGCCAGCAGCTTCGACAGTGCCTCTGGAAACACCATATATTTT CASSFDSASGNTIYF
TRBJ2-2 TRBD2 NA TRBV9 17 TGTGCCAGCAGCGTAGCTTGGACTAGCGGGAACACCGGGGAGCTGTTTTTT CASSVAWTSGNTGELFF
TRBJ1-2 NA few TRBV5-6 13 TGTGCCAGCAGCGGGGGGAGTGGCTGGTCAGGAACCTTC CASSGGSGWSGTF
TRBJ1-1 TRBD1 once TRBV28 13 TGTGCCTGCTCCGGGACAGGGCTAGCTGAAGCTTTCTTT CACSGTGLAEAFF
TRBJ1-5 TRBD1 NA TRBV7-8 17 TGTGCCAGCAGCTTATCGGGACAGGGATATAGCAATCAGCCCCAGCATTTT CASSLSGQGYSNQPQHF
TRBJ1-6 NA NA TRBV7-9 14 TGTGCCAGCAGCTTAGACAAGTATAATTCACCCCTCCACTTT CASSLDKYNSPLHF
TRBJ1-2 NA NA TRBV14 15 TGTGCCAGCAGCCAAGTATCGGGGTATAACTATGGCTACACCTTC CASSQVSGYNYGYTF
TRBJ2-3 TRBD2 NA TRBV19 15 TGTGCCAGTAGCCCTACGGGACTAGCGGGGGCTACGCAGTATTTT CASSPTGLAGATQYF
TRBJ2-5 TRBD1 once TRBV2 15 TGTGCCAGCAGTCTCCCGACAGGGACGATGGAGACCCAGTACTTC CASSLPTGTMETQYF
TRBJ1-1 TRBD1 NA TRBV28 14 TGTGCCAGCAGTTCAGGGGGCGCGGGCACTGAAGCTTTCTTT CASSSGGAGTEAFF
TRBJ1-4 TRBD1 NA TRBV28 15 TGTGCCAGCAGTTACGCGACAGGGGTAAATGAAAAACTGTTTTTT CASSYATGVNEKLFF
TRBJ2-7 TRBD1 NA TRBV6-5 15 TGTGCCAGCAGCTCCGGGACAGGGCTTGAATACGAGCAGTACTTC CASSSGTGLEYEQYF
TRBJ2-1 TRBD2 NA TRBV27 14 TGTGCCAGCAGTTTGGGAGGGCCCCAAAATGAGCAGTTCTTC CASSLGGPQNEQFF
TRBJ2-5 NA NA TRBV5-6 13 TGTGCCAGCAGGGAGTACGACCAAGAGACCCAGTACTTC CASREYDQETQYF
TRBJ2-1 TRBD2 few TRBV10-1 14 TGCGCCAGGTATCCCCGGCTAGCGGATAGTGAGCAGTTCTTC CARYPRLADSEQFF
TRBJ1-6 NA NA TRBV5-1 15 TGCGCCAGCAGCGTGGACCGCCAGGAACGTTCACCCCTCCACTTT CASSVDRQERSPLHF
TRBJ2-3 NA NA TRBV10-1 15 TGCGCCAGCAGTGAAGGGGGAGCGGAGACAGATACGCAGTATTTT CASSEGGAETDTQYF
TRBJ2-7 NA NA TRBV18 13 TGTGCCAGCTCTCCCGGGGACTCCTACGAGCAGTACTTC CASSPGDSYEQYF
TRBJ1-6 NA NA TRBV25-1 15 TGTGCCAGCAGTGCGACAGGACTTTATAATTCACCCCTCCACTTT CASSATGLYNSPLHF
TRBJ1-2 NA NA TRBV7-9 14 TGTGCCAGCAGCTTAGGCGCGGTAAACTATGGCTACACCTTC CASSLGAVNYGYTF
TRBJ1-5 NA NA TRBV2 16 TGTGCCAGTAACCAAGGGGGAGAGGGTAGGGATAGGCCCCAGCATTTT CASNQGGEGRDRPQHF
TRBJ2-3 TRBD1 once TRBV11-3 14 TGTGCCAGCGCTGCACAGGGGGTCACAGATACGCAGTATTTT CASAAQGVTDTQYF
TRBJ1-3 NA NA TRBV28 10 TGTGCCAGCAGGACAGACACCATATATTTT CASRTDTIYF
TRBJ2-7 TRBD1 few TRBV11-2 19 TGTGCCAGCAGCTTAGGGTTCGGGACAGAGCTGATCTTGGAGCACGAGCAGTACTTC CASSLGFGTELILEHEQYF
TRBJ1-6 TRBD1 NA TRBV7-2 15 TGTGCCAGCAGCCAGAGACAGGGCTATAATTCACCCCTCCACTTT CASSQRQGYNSPLHF
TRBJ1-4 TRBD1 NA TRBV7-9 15 TGTGCCAGCAGCTTATGGGGACAGGGAGGGGAAAAACTGTTTTTT CASSLWGQGGEKLFF
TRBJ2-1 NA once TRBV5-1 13 TGCGCCAGCAGTTATGGCGGCGCCGCCGAGCAGTTCTTC CASSYGGAAEQFF
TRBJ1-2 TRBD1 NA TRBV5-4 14 TGTGCCAGCAGCTACGGACAGGGGTCCTACGGCTACACCTTC CASSYGQGSYGYTF
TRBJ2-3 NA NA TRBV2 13 TGTGCCAGCTTATTAGTGGGCACAGATACGCAGTATTTT CASLLVGTDTQYF
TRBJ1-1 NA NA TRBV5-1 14 TGCGCCAGCAGCAGAGACGGGGTGAACACTGAAGCTTTCTTT CASSRDGVNTEAFF
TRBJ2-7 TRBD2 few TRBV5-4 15 TGTGCCAGCAGCTCTCAACTAGCGGGAGTCGACGAGCAGTACTTC CASSSQLAGVDEQYF
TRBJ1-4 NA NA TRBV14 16 TGTGCCAGCAGCCAAGTTGCCGGGACAAAGGACGAAAAACTGTTTTTT CASSQVAGTKDEKLFF
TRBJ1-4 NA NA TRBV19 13 TGTGCCAGTTCGGTCTCTCCGGGGGAAAAACTGTTTTTT CASSVSPGEKLFF